Presented here are 10 T cell receptor beta chains from one specimen sequenced in a study of T cell responses to AZD1222 COVID-19 vaccine. Repertoires were generated with immunoSEQ multiplex PCR, while TCRdb's copy carries only in-frame clones and drops some. The sample includes under 130,000 clones, about 95% of them seen just once. The sample consisted of peripheral blood, taken on day 0 of AZD1222 vaccination. These receptors were collected from an adult in good health.

The chain uses TRBV11-3 and TRBJ1-1; the match to TRBD1 covers 11 bases. Germline V gene sequence: CDR1 SGHNT, CDR2 YENEEA. The J segment lost 4 bases and the V segment lost 3 bases, leaving 4 bases of the junction unmatched. This CDR3 has 15 residues. CDR3 sequence: CASSFRTGGGTEAFF. DNA of the CDR3: TGTGCCAGCAGCTTCCGGACAGGGGGCGGCACTGAAGCTTTCTTT.

This clone showed up just a few times. The chain is built from TRBV30 and TRBJ2-7; 10 bases agree with TRBD2. V lost 2 bases and J lost 3; bases outside the gene matches: 4. This CDR3 spans 14 amino acids. Germline lookup yields CDR1 GTSNPN and CDR2 SVGIG (reference sequence). The CDR3 sequence is CAWSKSSGSYEQYF. DNA of the CDR3: TGTGCCTGGAGTAAGTCTAGCGGGAGCTACGAGCAGTACTTC.

The chain couples TRBV6-5 to TRBJ1-1, with D hard to call. Deletions cut 8 bases from V and 0 bases from J, with 7 bases between. This CDR3 spans 12 amino acids. The germline V gene encodes CDR1 MNHEY and CDR2 SVGAGI. Here the CDR3 reads CASGRVNTEAFF. The CDR3 nucleotides are TGTGCCAGCGGGAGGGTGAACACTGAAGCTTTCTTT.

The CDR3 DNA follows: TGTGCCAGCGTAGATTGGCGGGACGGCCTCGTCGAGCAGTACTTC. This encodes CASVDWRDGLVEQYF. V gene TRBV28 combines with J gene TRBJ2-7; tentative D call: TRBD2 (6 bases). Germline CDR1 reads MDHEN; CDR2 reads SYDVKM. The CDR3 spans 15 residues. The V gene lost 8 bases and the J gene lost 6 bases, with 23 bases spanning the gap.

The J gene is TRBJ1-5, the V gene TRBV5-4; possible D gene TRBD1, 5 bases. V dropped 2 bases and J dropped 6 bases, with 24 bases sitting between them. Germline V gene lookup returns CDR1 SGHNT and CDR2 YYREEE (reference sequence). This CDR3 has 18 amino acids. The CDR3 loop is CASSFRMAGRSVGQPQHF. DNA for the CDR3: TGTGCCAGCAGCTTTCGGATGGCAGGGCGGTCGGTCGGTCAGCCCCAGCATTTT.

The V gene is TRBV2, the J gene TRBJ1-2, with 8 bases fitting TRBD1. With 4 bases clipped from V and 8 bases from J, the junction kept 3 bases outside the gene matches. The CDR3 sequence is 12 residues long. The V gene's germline CDR1 is SNHLY and CDR2 FYNNEI. In DNA form, the CDR3 reads TGTGCCAGCAGTGGGGACAGGAGCGGCTACACCTTC. Translating it yields CASSGDRSGYTF.

V and J are TRBV11-2 and TRBJ1-2, with D possibly being TRBD1 (5 bases). V was cut by 0 bases and J by 3 bases, with 11 bases left in between. Germline-derived CDR1 and CDR2 are SGHAT and FQNNGV. CDR3 length: 15 amino acids. In DNA form, the CDR3 reads TGTGCCAGCAGCTTAGATACGGGGGGTCACTATGGCTACACCTTC. Translating gives CASSLDTGGHYGYTF. The full variable domain, in which reference TRBV11-2 and TRBJ1-2 provide the parts outside the CDR3, is EAGVAQSPRYKIIEKRQSVAFWCNPISGHATLYWYQQILGQGPKLLIQFQNNGVVDDSQLPKDRFSAERLKGVDSTLKIQPAKLEDSAVYLCASSLDTGGHYGYTFGSGTRLTVV.

V is TRBV7-2 and J is TRBJ1-4; possible D gene TRBD1, 5 bases. The CDR3 has 15 residues. Trimming took off 1 base at V and 7 bases at J, with 13 bases between the two ends. In germline, CDR1 is SGHTA, CDR2 FQGNSA. The CDR3 reads CASSLEGQGGEKLFF. The CDR3 DNA reads TGTGCCAGCAGCTTAGAGGGGCAGGGAGGTGAAAAACTGTTTTTT.

V usage is TRBV4-1 and J usage is TRBJ1-3; D not resolved. This CDR3 region has 13 residues. Deletions cut 0 bases from V and 3 bases from J, with 3 bases between. Per the germline V gene, CDR1 is MGHRA and CDR2 is YSYEKL. Here the CDR3 DNA reads TGCGCCAGCAGCCAAGATCGTGGAAACACCATATATTTT. Residues: CASSQDRGNTIYF.

The chain uses TRBV3-1 (or the pseudogene TRBV3-2) and TRBJ2-1, with TRBD1 matching over 7 bases. Trimming removed 1 base from V and 10 bases from J; junction bases left unmatched: 7. The CDR3 contains 14 residues. Germline CDR1 reads LGHDT; CDR2 reads YNNKEL (reference sequence). The CDR3 loop is CASSQGNRGSEQFF. For the CDR3, the DNA is TGTGCCAGCAGCCAAGGGAACAGGGGATCGGAGCAGTTCTTC.